The T cell receptor beta chain under discussion was sequenced for a study of CD8 T cells in Susac syndrome. Study background: Among the Susac syndrome patients who underwent sequencing, about six had clinically active disease, while fewer than 10 of them were in remission. When blood was collected, patients with Susac syndrome were therapy-naive, were taking corticosteroids, or were receiving intravenous immunoglobulin alone. Study results and caveats: Where Susac syndrome CD4+ T cell repertoires were concerned, no clonal expansion was evident. The authors acknowledged that their TCR sequencing and HLA analysis involved a relatively small number of individuals.

Germline-derived CDR1 and CDR2 are SGHVS and FNYEAQ. Trimming shortened V by 3 bases and J by 7 bases, and 12 bases separated the two germline ends. CDR3 length: 14 residues. Worth noting for this clonotype: The antigen remains unidentified.

After extraction with the RNeasy kit, roughly 0.5 to 1 ug of the RNA was reverse transcribed using random hexamers. TCRdb processed the immunoSEQ multiplex PCR reads anew with MiXCR; each CDR3 protein has one entry. The table records some 77,000 distinct CDR3 sequences, under 95% of them present only once. The chain recombines TRBV7-6 with TRBJ2-2; D gene ambiguous. The sample was CD4+ T cells from PBMCs. The origin of this receptor is a human donor with Susac syndrome. As DNA, the CDR3 is TGTGCCAGCAGCTTCGGACCTTTAAGCGGGGAGCTGTTTTTT. It yields the protein CASSFGPLSGELFF. Combining the CDR3 with reference TRBV7-6 and TRBJ2-2 gives the whole variable domain GAGVSQSPRYKVTKRGQDVALRCDPISGHVSLYWYRQALGQGPEFLTYFNYEAQQDKSGLPNDRFSAERPEGSISTLTIQRTEQRDSAMYRCASSFGPLSGELFFGEGSRLTVL.